This T cell receptor (beta chain) was recovered during a study of PD-1 blockade in classical Hodgkin lymphoma. Overall study findings and caveats: Significant TCR diversity gains by C4D1 occurred in CD4+ but not CD8+ cells. Complete responders matched newly diagnosed patients in baseline diversity. A reduction in baseline TCR diversity was reportedly seen in newly diagnosed patients relative to healthy donors.

Of note for this clone: No antigen is known for it.

Time point given: cycle 4 day 1 (C4D1), after 6 weeks of nivolumab. Autologous stem cell transplantation was followed by relapse in every patient, and brentuximab vedotin exposure varied. When best responses were assessed, they were complete response, partial response or progressive disease. The CDR3 runs to 15 residues. The germline CDR1 and CDR2 sequences are SEHNR and FQNEAQ (reference sequence). V gave up 1 base and J gave up 3 bases; unmatched junction bases: 5. Repertoires were generated with immunoSEQ multiplex PCR, while TCRdb's copy carries only in-frame clones and drops some. The table records 100,000 or so clones, more than 70% of them present only once.

Sequenced material: peripheral blood mononuclear cells (PBMCs), taken before the fourth cycle of nivolumab. This sequence joins TRBV7-9 and TRBJ2-5; 7 bases are a match to TRBD2. The TCR was taken from a human donor with classical Hodgkin lymphoma. Here the CDR3 reads CASSLGRAGKETQYF. CDR3 DNA: TGTGCCAGCAGCTTAGGAAGAGCGGGAAAAGAGACCCAGTACTTC.